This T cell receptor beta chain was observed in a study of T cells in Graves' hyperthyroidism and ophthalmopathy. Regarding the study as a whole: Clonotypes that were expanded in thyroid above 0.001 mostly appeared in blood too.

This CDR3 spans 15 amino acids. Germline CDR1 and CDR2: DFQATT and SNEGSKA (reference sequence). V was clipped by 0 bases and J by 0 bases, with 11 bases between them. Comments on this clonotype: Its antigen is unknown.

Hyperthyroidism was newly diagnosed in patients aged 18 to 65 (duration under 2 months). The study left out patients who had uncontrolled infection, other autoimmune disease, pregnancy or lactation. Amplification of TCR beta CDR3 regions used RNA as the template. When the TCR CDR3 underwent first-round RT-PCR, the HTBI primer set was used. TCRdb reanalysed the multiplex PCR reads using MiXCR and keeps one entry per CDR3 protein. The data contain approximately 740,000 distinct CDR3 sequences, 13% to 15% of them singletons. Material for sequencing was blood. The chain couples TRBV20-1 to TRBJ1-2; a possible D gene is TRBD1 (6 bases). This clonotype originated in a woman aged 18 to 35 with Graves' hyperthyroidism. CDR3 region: CSARDPGQPNYGYTF. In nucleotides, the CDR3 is TGCAGTGCTAGAGACCCAGGACAGCCTAACTATGGCTACACCTTC.